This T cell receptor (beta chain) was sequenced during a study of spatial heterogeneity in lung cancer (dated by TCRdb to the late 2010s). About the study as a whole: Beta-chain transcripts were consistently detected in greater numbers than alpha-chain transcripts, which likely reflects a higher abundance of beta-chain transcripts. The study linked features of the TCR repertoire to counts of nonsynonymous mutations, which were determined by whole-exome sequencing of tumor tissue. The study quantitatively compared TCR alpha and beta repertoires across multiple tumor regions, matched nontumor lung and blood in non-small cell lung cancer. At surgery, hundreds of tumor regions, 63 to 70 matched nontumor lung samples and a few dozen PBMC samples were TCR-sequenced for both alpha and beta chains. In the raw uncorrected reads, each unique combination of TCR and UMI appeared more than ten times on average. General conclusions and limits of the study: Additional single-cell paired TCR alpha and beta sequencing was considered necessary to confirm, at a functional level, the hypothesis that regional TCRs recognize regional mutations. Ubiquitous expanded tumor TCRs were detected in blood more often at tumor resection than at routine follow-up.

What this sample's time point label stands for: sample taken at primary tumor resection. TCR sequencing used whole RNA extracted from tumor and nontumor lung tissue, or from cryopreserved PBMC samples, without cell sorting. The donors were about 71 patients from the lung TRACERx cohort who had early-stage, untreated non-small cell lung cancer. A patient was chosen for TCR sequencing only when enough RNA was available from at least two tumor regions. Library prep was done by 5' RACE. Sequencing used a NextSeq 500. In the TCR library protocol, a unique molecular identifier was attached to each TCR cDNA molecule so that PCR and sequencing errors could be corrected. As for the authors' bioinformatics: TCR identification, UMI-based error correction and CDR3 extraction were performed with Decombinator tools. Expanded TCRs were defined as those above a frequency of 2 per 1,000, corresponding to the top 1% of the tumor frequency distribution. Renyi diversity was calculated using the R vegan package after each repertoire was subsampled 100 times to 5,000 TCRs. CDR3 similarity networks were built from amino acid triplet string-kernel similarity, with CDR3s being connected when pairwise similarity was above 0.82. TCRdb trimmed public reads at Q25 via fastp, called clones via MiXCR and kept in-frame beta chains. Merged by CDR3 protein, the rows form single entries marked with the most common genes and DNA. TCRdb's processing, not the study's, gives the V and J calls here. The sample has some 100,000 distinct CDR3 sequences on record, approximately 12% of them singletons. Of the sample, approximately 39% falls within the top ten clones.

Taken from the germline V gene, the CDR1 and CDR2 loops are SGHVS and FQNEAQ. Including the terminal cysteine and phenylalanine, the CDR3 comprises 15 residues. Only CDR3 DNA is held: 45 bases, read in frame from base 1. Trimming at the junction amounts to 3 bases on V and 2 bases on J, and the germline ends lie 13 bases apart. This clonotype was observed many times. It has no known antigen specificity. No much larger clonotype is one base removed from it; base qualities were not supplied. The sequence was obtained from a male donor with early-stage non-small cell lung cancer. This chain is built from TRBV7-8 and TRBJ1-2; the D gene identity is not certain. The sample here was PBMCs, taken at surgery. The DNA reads TGTGCCAGCAGCTTGTCCAGTGTTCTAAACTATGGCTACACCTTC. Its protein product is CASSLSSVLNYGYTF.